Presented here are 3 T cell receptor beta chains from one specimen sequenced in a study of CD8+CD57+ T cells in acquired aplastic anemia. Selection for sequencing was limited to patients who had shown CD8+CD57+ cell expansion by flow cytometry. Template material for TCR beta VDJ and CDR3 profiling consisted of genomic DNA. TCRdb called the reads again in MiXCR, with one record for every CDR3 protein. Of approximately 150,000 distinct CDR3 sequences listed, over 55% are singletons. Sequencing used sorted CD4+, CD8+, or CD8+CD57+ T cells (not recorded which) from PBMCs. The receptors come from a human donor with aplastic anemia.

This clonotype was seen a handful of times. The rearrangement links TRBV7-2 to TRBJ2-1, with D tentatively TRBD2 (5 bases). From germline, CDR1 is SGHTA and CDR2 FQGNSA. V lost 0 bases to trimming and J lost 9 bases, with 9 bases between them. The CDR3 has 13 residues. CDR3 protein: CASSLAVGSEQFF. CDR3 DNA sequence: TGTGCCAGCAGCTTAGCGGTAGGGAGTGAGCAGTTCTTC.

This sequence joins TRBV20-1 and TRBJ1-2, with D perhaps TRBD1 (5 bases). Per the germline V gene, CDR1 is DFQATT and CDR2 is SNEGSKA (reference sequence). The V and J ends lost 1 base and 7 bases respectively, with 10 bases between them. This CDR3 region has 12 residues. CDR3 loop: CSARGGEGGYTF. The CDR3 DNA reads as TGCAGTGCTAGAGGGGGGGAAGGTGGCTACACCTTC.

The chain links TRBV24-1 to TRBJ2-1; TRBD1 matches at 9 bases. Germline assignment: CDR1 KGHDR and CDR2 SFDVKD. The CDR3 is 16 residues long. V was clipped by 3 bases and J by 6 bases; unmatched bases: 8. DNA for the CDR3: TGTGCCACCAGTGATCCCCACAGGGGGCTAAGCAATGAGCAGTTCTTC. The encoded protein is CATSDPHRGLSNEQFF.